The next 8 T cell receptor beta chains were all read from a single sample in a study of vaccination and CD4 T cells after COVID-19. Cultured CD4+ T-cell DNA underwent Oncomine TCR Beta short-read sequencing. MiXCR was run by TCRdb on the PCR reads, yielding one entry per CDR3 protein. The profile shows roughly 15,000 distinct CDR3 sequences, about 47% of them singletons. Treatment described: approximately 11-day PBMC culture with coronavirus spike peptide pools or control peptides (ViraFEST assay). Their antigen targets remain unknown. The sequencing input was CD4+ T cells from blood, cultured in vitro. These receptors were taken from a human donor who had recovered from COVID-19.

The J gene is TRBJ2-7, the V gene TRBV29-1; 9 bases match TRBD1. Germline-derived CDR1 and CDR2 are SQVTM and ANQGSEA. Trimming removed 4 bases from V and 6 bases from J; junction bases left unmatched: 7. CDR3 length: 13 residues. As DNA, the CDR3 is TGCAGCGTTGTTTCCGGGACAGGGATCGAGCAGTACTTC. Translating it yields CSVVSGTGIEQYF.

CDR3 sequence reads: CASSPGQGEKLFF. DNA of the CDR3: TGTGCCAGCAGCCCGGGACAAGGGGAAAAACTGTTTTTT. This chain links TRBV28 with TRBJ1-4; TRBD1 is a possible D gene (6 bases). In germline, CDR1 is MDHEN, CDR2 SYDVKM. The CDR3 length is 13 residues. V lost 6 bases and J 8 bases, leaving 13 bases between the germline ends.

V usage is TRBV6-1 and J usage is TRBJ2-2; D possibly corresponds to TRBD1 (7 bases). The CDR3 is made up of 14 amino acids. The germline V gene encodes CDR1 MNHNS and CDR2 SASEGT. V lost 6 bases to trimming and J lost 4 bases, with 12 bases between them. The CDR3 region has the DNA TGTGCCAGCAGGCGGCAGGGGGGCACCGGGGAGCTGTTTTTT. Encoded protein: CASRRQGGTGELFF.

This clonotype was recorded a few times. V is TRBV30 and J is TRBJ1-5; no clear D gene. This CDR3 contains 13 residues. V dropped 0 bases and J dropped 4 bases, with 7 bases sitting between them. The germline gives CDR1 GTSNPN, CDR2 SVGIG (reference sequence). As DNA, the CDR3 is TGTGCCTGGAGTGTCACGATAAATCAGCCCCAGCATTTT. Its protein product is CAWSVTINQPQHF.

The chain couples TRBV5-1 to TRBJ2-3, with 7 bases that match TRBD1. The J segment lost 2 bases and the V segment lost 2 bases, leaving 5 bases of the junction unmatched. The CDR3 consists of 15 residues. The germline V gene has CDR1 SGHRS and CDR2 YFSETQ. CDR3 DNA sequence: TGCGCCAGCAGCTTACAGGGGTACCACACAGATACGCAGTATTTT. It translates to CASSLQGYHTDTQYF.

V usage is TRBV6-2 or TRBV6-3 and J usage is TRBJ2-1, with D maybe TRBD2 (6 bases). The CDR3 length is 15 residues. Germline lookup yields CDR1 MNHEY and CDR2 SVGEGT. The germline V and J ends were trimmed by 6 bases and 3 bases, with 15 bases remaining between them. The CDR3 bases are TGTGCCAGCAGCGCCGCAGGACTATTCTACAATGAGCAGTTCTTC. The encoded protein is CASSAAGLFYNEQFF.

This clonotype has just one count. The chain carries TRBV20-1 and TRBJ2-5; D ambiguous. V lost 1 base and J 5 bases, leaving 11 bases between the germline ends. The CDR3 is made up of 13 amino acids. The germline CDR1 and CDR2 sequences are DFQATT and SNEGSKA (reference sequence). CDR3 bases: TGCAGTGCTAGAGCAATGAACGGGGAGACCCAGTACTTC. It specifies CSARAMNGETQYF.

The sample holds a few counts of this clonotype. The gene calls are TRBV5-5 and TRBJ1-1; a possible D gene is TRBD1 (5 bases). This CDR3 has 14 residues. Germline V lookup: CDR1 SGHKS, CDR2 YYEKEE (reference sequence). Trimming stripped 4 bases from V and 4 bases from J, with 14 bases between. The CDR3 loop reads CASSLTAGGTEAFF. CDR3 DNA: TGTGCCAGCAGCCTGACAGCCGGGGGCACTGAAGCTTTCTTT.